This entry lists 11 T cell receptor beta chains sequenced from one sample in a study of T cell repertoires in cytomegalovirus infection. Their specific antigens are unknown. TCRdb reprocessed the reads via MiXCR and lists one record per CDR3 protein. The sample yields fewer than 1,000,000 distinct CDR3 sequences, 25% to 40% seen once. The sample consisted of cultured CD8+ T cells from PBMCs, taken from culture after CMV antigen stimulation. Receptors originate from a human donor in good health (CMV status not recorded). Some clones in this sample may be carry-over from other donors' samples.

This clonotype has only a few counts. The rearrangement joins TRBV7-9 to TRBJ1-3; the D is unclear. V was shortened by 6 bases and J by 1 base, with 13 bases between the two germline ends. The germline gives CDR1 SEHNR, CDR2 FQNEAQ (reference sequence). The CDR3 covers 15 residues. The CDR3: CASSGWRDSGNTIYF. DNA of the CDR3: TGTGCCAGCAGTGGATGGAGGGATTCTGGAAACACCATATATTTT.

This clonotype was seen a few times. This rearrangement joins TRBV12-3 or TRBV12-4 to TRBJ2-1, with 8 bases matching TRBD2. CDR3 length: 15 residues. With V trimmed by 6 bases and J by 3 bases, 7 bases remained unmatched. This chain's CDR3 is CASRNGGALYNEQFF. The CDR3 nucleotides are TGTGCCAGCAGAAACGGGGGGGCACTCTACAATGAGCAGTTCTTC.

This clonotype was detected a few times. CDR3 sequence: CASSYDRHYPQHF. In DNA, the CDR3 is TGTGCCAGCAGTTATGACCGTCATTATCCCCAGCATTTT. The chain carries TRBV27 and TRBJ1-5; D ambiguous. V gave up 4 bases and J gave up 10 bases, with 14 bases separating them. CDR3 length: 13 amino acids. Per germline, CDR1 MNHEY and CDR2 SMNVEV (reference sequence).

The chain carries TRBV6-2 or TRBV6-3 and TRBJ1-2; TRBD1 aligns across 8 bases. This CDR3 region has 11 residues. The V gene end was trimmed by 7 bases and the J gene end by 7 bases; junction bases not matched to a gene: 2. Per germline, CDR1 MNHEY and CDR2 SVGEGT. CDR3 in amino acids: CASTDRGGYTF. DNA of the CDR3: TGTGCCAGCACCGACAGGGGTGGCTACACCTTC.

The chain links TRBV27 to TRBJ2-5, with 9 bases aligning to TRBD2. V lost 6 bases and J lost 1; bases outside the gene matches: 9. Germline CDR1 is MNHEY and CDR2 is SMNVEV (reference sequence). The CDR3 has 16 amino acids. The CDR3 region is CASSWRSGGTQETQYF. CDR3 sequence (DNA): TGTGCCAGCAGCTGGAGGAGCGGGGGGACCCAAGAGACCCAGTACTTC.

The rearrangement uses TRBV7-9 and TRBJ2-2; the D gene is possibly TRBD1 (5 bases). CDR1 and CDR2 from the germline V gene are SEHNR and FQNEAQ (reference sequence). This CDR3 is built from 17 residues. Between the trimmed V and J ends, which lost 7 bases and 0 bases, there was a span of 18 bases. This chain's CDR3 is CASTTLETEPNTGELFF. The CDR3 nucleotides are TGTGCCAGCACTACCCTCGAGACAGAACCGAACACCGGGGAGCTGTTTTTT.

The chain links TRBV27 to TRBJ2-1; 7 positions agree with TRBD1. V trimming: 6 bases; J trimming: 9 bases; junction bases outside the gene matches: 8. Germline V lookup: CDR1 MNHEY, CDR2 SMNVEV (reference sequence). The length of the CDR3 is 13 residues. CDR3 bases: TGTGCCAGCAGAGGGGACAGCCTTGCTGAGCAGTTCTTC. Residues: CASRGDSLAEQFF.

This clonotype was detected only a few times. The chain is built from TRBV7-2 and TRBJ2-5; 8 nucleotides line up with TRBD2. Germline V CDR1 and CDR2: SGHTA, FQGNSA. The CDR3 sequence is 15 residues long. V was pared by 7 bases and J by 3 bases, with 10 bases of the junction left unmatched. The CDR3 bases are TGTGCCAGCACCCCACTTATACTAGCGGAAGAGACCCAGTACTTC. Its protein product is CASTPLILAEETQYF.

V and J are TRBV19 and TRBJ1-5; D not resolved. Trimming took 10 bases from V and 1 from J, leaving 11 bases between them. This CDR3 region has 13 residues. CDR1 is LNHDA and CDR2 is SQIVND in the germline V gene (reference sequence). This CDR3 is CATEGGSNQPQHF. The CDR3, as DNA: TGTGCCACCGAGGGAGGGAGCAATCAGCCCCAGCATTTT.

This clonotype was seen only a few times. V and J are TRBV7-6 and TRBJ1-1; D remains unclear. Germline CDR1 and CDR2: SGHVS and FNYEAQ. The CDR3 is 13 amino acids. Trimming cost V 6 bases and J 0 bases, with 8 bases left between them. This chain's CDR3 is CASSQLMNTEAFF. The CDR3 DNA follows: TGTGCCAGCAGTCAGCTAATGAACACTGAAGCTTTCTTT.

This clonotype was seen a single time. The chain uses TRBV2 and TRBJ1-6; 7 bases match TRBD1. The CDR3 is made up of 15 amino acids. V lost 7 bases to trimming and J lost 7 bases; unmatched junction nucleotides: 10. CDR1 is SNHLY, CDR2 FYNNEI, per germline. The DNA for the CDR3 is TGTGCCAGCAACCTCGAGACAGGGTGGAATTCACCCCTCCACTTT. The encoded protein is CASNLETGWNSPLHF.